A single sample gave rise to the 17 T cell receptor beta chains below, sequenced in a study of shared clonotypes between healthy human individuals (dated by TCRdb to about 2020). The protocol used for the library was the immunoSEQ multiplex PCR assay. TCRdb took this table from immuneACCESS and kept in-frame rearrangements with V and J called. Such tables lack part of the clones; where checked against another copy, unresolved V genes explain under half of the gap, and the rest is unexplained. The sample table lists around 2,000,000 clones, roughly 96% of them with a count of one. Clones ranked in the top ten supply around 0.13% of the sample. Sequencing was performed on naive CD4+ T cells sorted from blood. Explained via the paper, the cell subset or site label denotes: CD45RA+ positively selected. The receptors stem from a man younger than 35 in good health.

The chain uses TRBV7-9 and TRBJ1-1, with D unclear. Germline V CDR1 and CDR2: SEHNR, FQNEAQ (reference sequence). This CDR3 comprises 15 residues. Trimming removed 5 bases at V and 1 base at J, with 14 bases between. In nucleotides, the CDR3 is TGTGCCAGCAGCCCCAATGTTGGCGAGAACACTGAAGCTTTCTTT. Translated, it gives CASSPNVGENTEAFF.

V is TRBV2 and J is TRBJ1-5; D possibly corresponds to TRBD1 (6 bases). V lost 6 bases and J lost 4, with 13 bases in between. This CDR3 comprises 14 residues. The germline V gene encodes CDR1 SNHLY and CDR2 FYNNEI. The CDR3 nucleotides are TGTGCCAGCAGCCAAGGACAGCTAAATCAGCCCCAGCATTTT. It codes for CASSQGQLNQPQHF.

The chain has TRBV9 and TRBJ2-7, with TRBD2 as a possible D gene (5 bases). Deletions cut 3 bases from V and 0 bases from J, with 10 bases between. The CDR3 extends over 14 amino acids. Per the germline V gene, CDR1 is SGDLS and CDR2 is YYNGEE. CDR3 region: CASSALGSSYEQYF. CDR3 nucleotides: TGTGCCAGCAGCGCCCTGGGGAGCTCCTACGAGCAGTACTTC.

In regard to this clone: Additional DNA sequences in this sample encode the identical CDR3. V usage is TRBV18 and J usage is TRBJ2-1; 13 bases are a match to TRBD2. The junction had 3 bases not matched to a gene; V was cut back by 2 bases and J by 8 bases. The CDR3 is 15 amino acids. From germline, CDR1 is KGHSH and CDR2 LQKENI. In DNA form, the CDR3 reads TGTGCCAGCTCACCAGGACTAGCGGGAGTAGATGAGCAGTTCTTC. Translation: CASSPGLAGVDEQFF.

V and J are TRBV19 and TRBJ2-7; perhaps TRBD1 as D (6 bases). Germline CDR1 is LNHDA and CDR2 is SQIVND (reference sequence). The CDR3 has 14 amino acids. V lost 2 bases and J lost 5, with 13 bases in between. This CDR3 is CASSISGVSNEQYF. The CDR3 DNA is TGTGCCAGTAGTATATCAGGGGTTAGCAACGAGCAGTACTTC. Full variable domain (remainder filled in from reference TRBV19 and TRBJ2-7): DGGITQSPKYLFRKEGQNVTLSCEQNLNHDAMYWYRQDPGQGLRLIYYSQIVNDFQKGDIAEGYSVSREKKESFPLTVTSAQKNPTAFYLCASSISGVSNEQYFGPGTRLTVT.

The rearrangement links TRBV7-8 to TRBJ2-7; 10 bases line up with TRBD1. The CDR3 sequence is 15 residues long. CDR1 is SGHVS and CDR2 is FQNEAQ in the germline V gene. V gave up 4 bases and J gave up 5 bases; unmatched junction bases: 8. The CDR3: CASSSSAGQGNEQYF. Written as DNA, the CDR3 is TGTGCCAGCAGCTCTTCCGCGGGACAGGGGAACGAGCAGTACTTC.

The chain employs TRBV5-1 and TRBJ2-5, with unresolved D. Per the germline V gene, CDR1 is SGHRS and CDR2 is YFSETQ. V lost 4 bases to trimming and J lost 3 bases, with 10 bases between them. This CDR3 contains 13 residues. DNA for the CDR3: TGCGCCAGCAGCACAGTCAGTAAAGAGACCCAGTACTTC. Its translation: CASSTVSKETQYF.

The chain couples TRBV6-1 to TRBJ1-3; no definite D call. CDR3 size: 17 residues. Trimming left V 0 bases short and J 0 bases short, with 12 bases between. The germline CDR1 and CDR2 sequences are MNHNS and SASEGT. The CDR3 sequence is CASSEAHSRFSGNTIYF. CDR3 nucleotide sequence: TGTGCCAGCAGTGAAGCGCACAGCAGGTTCTCTGGAAACACCATATATTTT.

The chain combines TRBV7-2 with TRBJ2-7, with 11 bases fitting TRBD2. This CDR3 comprises 14 residues. CDR1 and CDR2 (germline): SGHTA, FQGNSA. V dropped 1 base and J dropped 5; count of bases not matched to a gene: 1. The CDR3 sequence: CASSLGLAGHEQYF. In DNA form, the CDR3 reads TGTGCCAGCAGCTTAGGACTAGCGGGACACGAGCAGTACTTC. Drawing the rest from reference TRBV7-2 and TRBJ2-7, the complete variable domain is GAGVSQSPSNKVTEKGKDVELRCDPISGHTALYWYRQSLGQGLEFLIYFQGNSAPDKSGLPSDRFSAERTGGSVSTLTIQRTQQEDSAVYLCASSLGLAGHEQYFGPGTRLTVT.

The chain couples TRBV6-5 to TRBJ2-1, with D possibly TRBD1 on 6 matching bases. Trimming removed 4 bases at V and 2 bases at J, with 9 bases between. The CDR3 totals 14 residues. Germline V gene sequence: CDR1 MNHEY, CDR2 SVGAGI. The CDR3 region is CASSLTGPYNEQFF. In nucleotides, the CDR3 is TGTGCCAGCAGTTTGACAGGCCCCTACAATGAGCAGTTCTTC.

The genes are TRBV6-5 and TRBJ2-7, with a weak D call TRBD1 (7 bases). The V gene's germline CDR1 is MNHEY and CDR2 SVGAGI. This CDR3 region has 14 residues. Deletions cut 6 bases from V and 6 bases from J, with 18 bases between. DNA of the CDR3: TGTGCCAGCAGCCTGGCCGCAGGGGGGTCCGAGCAGTACTTC. Its protein is CASSLAAGGSEQYF.

The chain is built from TRBV27 and TRBJ1-6, with unresolved D. This CDR3 has 11 amino acids. V lost 7 bases to trimming and J lost 10 bases, with 8 bases between them. Per germline, CDR1 MNHEY and CDR2 SMNVEV (reference sequence). The CDR3 is CASTRPSPLHF. CDR3 coding DNA: TGTGCCAGCACCCGTCCCTCACCCCTCCACTTT.

Worth noting for this clone: The junction differs from germline at one of its ends, possibly a read error. The genes are TRBV7-7 and TRBJ2-2, with D hard to call. The CDR3 is made up of 14 amino acids. Per germline, CDR1 SSHAT and CDR2 FNYEAQ (reference sequence). As DNA, the CDR3 is TGTGCTAGCAGCTTAGGTCCTTGGGCCGGGGAGCTGTTTTTT. Translation: CASSLGPWAGELFF.

The chain employs TRBV30 and TRBJ2-2, with 8 bases identical to TRBD2. CDR3 length equals 14 residues. Germline V gene sequence: CDR1 GTSNPN, CDR2 SVGIG (reference sequence). V lost 2 bases to trimming and J lost 7 bases; unmatched junction nucleotides: 6. The CDR3 loop is CAWSTGTRGGELFF. CDR3 nucleotides: TGTGCCTGGAGTACTGGGACTAGGGGCGGGGAGCTGTTTTTT. Variable domain in full (rest from reference TRBV30 and TRBJ2-2): SQTIHQWPATLVQPVGSPLSLECTVEGTSNPNLYWYRQAAGRGLQLLFYSVGIGQISSEVPQNLSASRPQDRQFILSSKKLLLSDSGFYLCAWSTGTRGGELFFGEGSRLTVL.

The rearrangement joins TRBV14 to TRBJ1-1; TRBD1 aligns across 9 bases. Losses at the gene ends were 4 bases for V and 9 bases for J; bases not matched to a gene: 15. The CDR3 is 16 residues long. CDR1 is SGHDN, CDR2 FVKESK, per germline. The CDR3: CASSLKGGGQGGKAFF. CDR3 coding DNA: TGTGCCAGCAGCCTCAAGGGAGGGGGACAGGGAGGGAAAGCTTTCTTT.

This clone was detected only a few times. The J gene is TRBJ1-5, the V gene TRBV7-9; possible D gene TRBD1, 6 bases. The CDR3 extends over 15 amino acids. Germline-derived CDR1 and CDR2 are SEHNR and FQNEAQ (reference sequence). The V gene lost 5 bases and the J gene lost 1 base, with 12 bases spanning the gap. CDR3 loop: CASSLTGSSNQPQHF. CDR3 nucleotides: TGTGCCAGCAGCCTCACAGGGTCGAGCAATCAGCCCCAGCATTTT.

The chain has TRBV6-5 and TRBJ2-3; D is perhaps TRBD2 (5 bases). The CDR3 runs to 15 residues. With 3 bases removed from V and 4 bases from J, the gap between germline ends came to 14 bases. Germline V CDR1 and CDR2: MNHEY, SVGAGI. The CDR3 coding sequence is TGTGCCAGCAGTTATCAAGTGGGAGTGGCAGATACGCAGTATTTT. This encodes CASSYQVGVADTQYF.